The 5 T cell receptor beta chains in this list originate from one sample, sequenced in a study of PD-L1 blockade in urothelial cancer. Libraries were prepared by immunoSEQ multiplex PCR; TCRdb keeps only in-frame clonotypes and omits some of them. The repertoire has roughly 51,000 clones, approximately 79% of them found once; the top ten carry around 9.3%. Time point indicated: pretreatment peripheral blood. The material was PBMCs, obtained around atezolizumab (anti-PD-L1) treatment. These receptors were collected from a man aged 65 to 79 with urothelial cancer.

V gene TRBV4-2 combines with J gene TRBJ1-4; D is uncertain. The CDR3 runs to 16 residues. CDR1 and CDR2 (germline): LGHNA, YNFKEQ. With 0 bases removed from V and 0 bases from J, the gap between germline ends came to 8 bases. CDR3 in DNA: TGTGCCAGCAGCCAAGAGGCCAGTGCAACTAATGAAAAACTGTTTTTT. This translates into CASSQEASATNEKLFF.

CDR3 sequence: CASSPFSTDTQYF. Here the CDR3 DNA reads TGCGCCAGCAGCCCCTTCAGCACAGATACGCAGTATTTT. The rearrangement joins TRBV5-1 to TRBJ2-3, with unresolved D. The germline V and J ends were trimmed by 4 bases and 0 bases, with 6 bases remaining between them. This CDR3 is built from 13 residues. Germline values: CDR1 SGHRS, CDR2 YFSETQ.

The chain combines TRBV5-6 with TRBJ2-7, with D perhaps matching TRBD2 (5 bases). Germline CDR1 reads SGHDT; CDR2 reads YYEEEE. This CDR3 has 15 residues. Trimming removed 3 bases at V and 1 base at J, with 14 bases between. The DNA for the CDR3 is TGTGCCAGCAGCTGGCTCCTCGGGGAATCCTACGAGCAGTACTTC. Amino acids: CASSWLLGESYEQYF.

V and J are TRBV7-9 and TRBJ2-3; D unclear. This CDR3 is built from 14 residues. Germline V lookup: CDR1 SEHNR, CDR2 FQNEAQ (reference sequence). V was trimmed by 5 bases and J by 0 bases, leaving 9 bases between them. CDR3 DNA: TGTGCCAGCAGCCGAACAGTGAGCACAGATACGCAGTATTTT. Translating gives CASSRTVSTDTQYF.

DNA of the CDR3: TGTGCCATCAGTGAGCTGCAGGGGGCTCGGGAGGAGCAGTACTTC. Translation: CAISELQGAREEQYF. The chain links TRBV10-3 to TRBJ2-7; 8 bases match TRBD1. The CDR3 length is 15 residues. CDR1 is ENHRY and CDR2 is SYGVKD in the germline V gene. J lost 7 bases, V lost 2 bases, and 10 bases had no gene match.